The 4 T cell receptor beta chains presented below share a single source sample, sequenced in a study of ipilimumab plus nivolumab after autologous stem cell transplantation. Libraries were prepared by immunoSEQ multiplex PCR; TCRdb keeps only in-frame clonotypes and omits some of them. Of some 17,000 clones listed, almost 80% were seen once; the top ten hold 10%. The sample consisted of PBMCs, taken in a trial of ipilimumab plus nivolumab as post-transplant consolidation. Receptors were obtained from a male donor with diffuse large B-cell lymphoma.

This CDR3 reads CASNLRGGLFF. CDR3 DNA: TGTGCCAGCAACCTGCGGGGCGGACTGTTTTTT. The chain is built from TRBV2 and TRBJ1-4; possible D gene TRBD1, 5 bases. The germline V gene has CDR1 SNHLY and CDR2 FYNNEI. Trimming took 7 bases from V and 13 from J, leaving 13 bases between them. CDR3 size: 11 residues. The full variable domain, its missing parts supplied by reference TRBV2 and TRBJ1-4, is EPEVTQTPSHQVTQMGQEVILRCVPISNHLYFYWYRQILGQKVEFLVSFYNNEISEKSEIFDDQFSVERPDGSNFTLKIRSTKLEDSAMYFCASNLRGGLFFGSGTQLSVL.

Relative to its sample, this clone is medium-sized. The CDR3: CASSQDAGGQETQYF. The CDR3 DNA sequence: TGTGCCAGCAGCCAAGATGCGGGGGGGCAAGAGACCCAGTACTTC. The chain uses TRBV4-2 and TRBJ2-5; 9 bases fit TRBD2. V gave up 0 bases and J gave up 2 bases; unmatched junction bases: 1. The germline V gene encodes CDR1 LGHNA and CDR2 YNFKEQ. The CDR3 spans 15 residues.

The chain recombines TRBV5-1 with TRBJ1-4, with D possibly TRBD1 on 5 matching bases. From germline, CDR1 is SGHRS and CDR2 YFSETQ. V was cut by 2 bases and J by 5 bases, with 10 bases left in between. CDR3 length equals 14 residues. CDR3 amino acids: CASSFVGGNEKLFF. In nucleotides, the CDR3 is TGCGCCAGCAGCTTTGTGGGGGGGAATGAAAAACTGTTTTTT.

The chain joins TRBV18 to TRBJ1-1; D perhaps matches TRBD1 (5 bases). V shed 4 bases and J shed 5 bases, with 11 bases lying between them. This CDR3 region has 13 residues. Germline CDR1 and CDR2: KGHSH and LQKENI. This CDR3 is CASSQRKGTEAFF. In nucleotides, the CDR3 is TGTGCCAGCTCACAAAGAAAGGGGACTGAAGCTTTCTTT.